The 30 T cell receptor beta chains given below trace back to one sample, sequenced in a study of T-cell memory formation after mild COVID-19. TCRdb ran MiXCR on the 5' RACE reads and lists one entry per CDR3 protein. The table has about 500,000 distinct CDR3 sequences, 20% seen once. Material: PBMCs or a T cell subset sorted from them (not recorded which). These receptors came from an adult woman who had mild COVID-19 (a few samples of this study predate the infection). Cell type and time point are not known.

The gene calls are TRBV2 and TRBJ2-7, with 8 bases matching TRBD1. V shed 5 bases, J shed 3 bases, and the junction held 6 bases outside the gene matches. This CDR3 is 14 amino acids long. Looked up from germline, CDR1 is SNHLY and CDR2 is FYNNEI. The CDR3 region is CASSWGQEGYEQYF. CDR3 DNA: TGTGCCAGCAGTTGGGGACAGGAAGGCTACGAGCAGTACTTC.

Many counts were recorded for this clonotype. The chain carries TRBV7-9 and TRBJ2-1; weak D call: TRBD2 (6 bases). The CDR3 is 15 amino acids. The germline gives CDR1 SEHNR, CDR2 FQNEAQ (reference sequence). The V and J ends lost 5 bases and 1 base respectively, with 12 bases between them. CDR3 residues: CASSPVGGSYNEQFF. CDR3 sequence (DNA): TGTGCCAGCAGCCCTGTGGGGGGATCCTACAATGAGCAGTTCTTC.

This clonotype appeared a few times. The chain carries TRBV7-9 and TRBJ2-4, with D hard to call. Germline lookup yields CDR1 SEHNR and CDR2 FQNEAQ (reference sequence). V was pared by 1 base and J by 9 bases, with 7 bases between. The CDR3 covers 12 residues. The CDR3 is CASSLDIAIQYF. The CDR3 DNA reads TGTGCCAGCAGCTTAGACATAGCCATTCAGTACTTC.

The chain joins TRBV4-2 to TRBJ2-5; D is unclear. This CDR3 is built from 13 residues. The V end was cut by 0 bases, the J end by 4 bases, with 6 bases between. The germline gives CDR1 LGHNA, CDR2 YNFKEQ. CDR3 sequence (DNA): TGTGCCAGCAGCCAAGATCATGGAGAGACCCAGTACTTC. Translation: CASSQDHGETQYF.

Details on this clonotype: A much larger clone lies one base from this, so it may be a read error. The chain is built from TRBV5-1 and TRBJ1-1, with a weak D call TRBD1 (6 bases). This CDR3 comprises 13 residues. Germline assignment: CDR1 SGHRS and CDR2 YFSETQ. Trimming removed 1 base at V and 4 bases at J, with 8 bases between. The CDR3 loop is CASSLNRATEAFF. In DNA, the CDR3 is TGCGCCAGCAGCTTGAACAGGGCCACTGAAGCTTTCTTT.

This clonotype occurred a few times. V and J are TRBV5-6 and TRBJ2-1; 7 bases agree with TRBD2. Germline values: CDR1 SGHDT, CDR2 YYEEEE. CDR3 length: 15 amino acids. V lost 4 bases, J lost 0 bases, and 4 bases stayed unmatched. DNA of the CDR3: TGTGCCAGCAGCGTACTAGCGCGCTCCTACAATGAGCAGTTCTTC. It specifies CASSVLARSYNEQFF.

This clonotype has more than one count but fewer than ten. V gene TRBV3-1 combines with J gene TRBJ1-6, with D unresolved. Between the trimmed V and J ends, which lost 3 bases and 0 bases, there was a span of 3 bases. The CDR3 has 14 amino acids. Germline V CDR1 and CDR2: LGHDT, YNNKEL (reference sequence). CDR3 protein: CASSHLSYNSPLHF. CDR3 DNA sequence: TGTGCCAGCAGCCATCTCTCCTATAATTCACCCCTCCACTTT.

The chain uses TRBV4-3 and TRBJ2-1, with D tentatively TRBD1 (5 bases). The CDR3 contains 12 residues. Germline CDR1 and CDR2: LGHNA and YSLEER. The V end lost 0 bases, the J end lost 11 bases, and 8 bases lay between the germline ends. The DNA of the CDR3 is TGCGCCAGCAGCCAAGATAGGGGAAAGCAGTTCTTC. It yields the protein CASSQDRGKQFF.

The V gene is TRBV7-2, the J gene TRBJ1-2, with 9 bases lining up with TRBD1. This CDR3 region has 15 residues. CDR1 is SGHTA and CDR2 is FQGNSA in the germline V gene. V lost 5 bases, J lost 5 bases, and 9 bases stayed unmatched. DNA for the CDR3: TGTGCCAGCAGCCTGGACAGGGGTGTCGGTTATGGCTACACCTTC. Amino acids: CASSLDRGVGYGYTF.

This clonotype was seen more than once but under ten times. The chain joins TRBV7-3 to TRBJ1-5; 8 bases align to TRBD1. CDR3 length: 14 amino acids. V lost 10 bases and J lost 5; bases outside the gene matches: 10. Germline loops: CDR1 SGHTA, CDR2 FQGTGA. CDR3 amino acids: CATLTTGVHQPQHF. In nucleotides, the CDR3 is TGTGCCACCCTGACGACAGGGGTGCATCAGCCCCAGCATTTT.

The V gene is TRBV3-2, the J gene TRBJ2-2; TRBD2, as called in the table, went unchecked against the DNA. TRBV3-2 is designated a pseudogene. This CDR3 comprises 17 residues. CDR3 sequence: CASSQTSGGGNTGELFF. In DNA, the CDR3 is TGTGCCAGCAGCCAAACTAGCGGGGGAGGGAACACCGGGGAGCTGTTTTTT.

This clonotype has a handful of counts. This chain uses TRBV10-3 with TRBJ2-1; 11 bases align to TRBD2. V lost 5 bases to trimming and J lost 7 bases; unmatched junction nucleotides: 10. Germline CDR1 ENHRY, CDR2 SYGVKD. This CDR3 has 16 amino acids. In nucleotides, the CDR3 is TGTGCCATCAGTATACTAGCGGGAGAGTGGAGGAATGAGCAGTTCTTC. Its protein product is CAISILAGEWRNEQFF.

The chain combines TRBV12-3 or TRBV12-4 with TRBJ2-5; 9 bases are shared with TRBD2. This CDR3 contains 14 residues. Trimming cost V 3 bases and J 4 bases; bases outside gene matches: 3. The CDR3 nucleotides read TGTGCCAGCAGTTTCGGGACTAGCAGAGAGACCCAGTACTTC. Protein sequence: CASSFGTSRETQYF.

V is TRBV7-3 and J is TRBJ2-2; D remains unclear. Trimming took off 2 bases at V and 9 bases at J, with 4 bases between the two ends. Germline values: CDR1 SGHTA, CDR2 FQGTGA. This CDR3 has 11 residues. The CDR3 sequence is CASSLGRELFF. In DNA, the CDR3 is TGTGCCAGCAGCTTAGGAAGGGAGCTGTTTTTT.

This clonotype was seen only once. CDR3 amino acids: CATSSTGQGRRNEQFF. In DNA, the CDR3 is TGTGCCACCAGCAGCACCGGACAGGGAAGACGGAATGAGCAGTTCTTC. The V and J genes are TRBV15 and TRBJ2-1; TRBD1 aligns across 8 bases. Germline CDR1 LNHNV, CDR2 YYDKDF (reference sequence). J gave up 7 bases and V 3 bases, and 11 bases lay outside the gene matches. The length of the CDR3 is 16 residues. The variable domain in full, completed from reference TRBV15 and TRBJ2-1, reads DAMVIQNPRYQVTQFGKPVTLSCSQTLNHNVMYWYQQKSSQAPKLLFHYYDKDFNNEADTPDNFQSRRPNTSFCFLDIRSPGLGDTAMYLCATSSTGQGRRNEQFFGPGTRLTVL.

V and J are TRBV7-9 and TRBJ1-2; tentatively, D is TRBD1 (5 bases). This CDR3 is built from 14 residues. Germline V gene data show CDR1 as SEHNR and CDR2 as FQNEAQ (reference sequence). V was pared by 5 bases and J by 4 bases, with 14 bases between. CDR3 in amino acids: CASSPGGGGYGYTF. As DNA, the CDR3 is TGTGCCAGCAGCCCAGGTGGTGGGGGCTATGGCTACACCTTC.

In DNA form, the CDR3 reads TGTGCCAGCAGCCCGACGGGAGGGGGACGAGCTTTCTTT. It specifies CASSPTGGGRAFF. The chain links TRBV7-3 to TRBJ1-1, with D tentatively TRBD1 (6 bases). Germline V lookup: CDR1 SGHTA, CDR2 FQGTGA. The length of the CDR3 is 13 residues. Trimming shortened V by 5 bases and J by 10 bases, and 17 bases separated the two germline ends.

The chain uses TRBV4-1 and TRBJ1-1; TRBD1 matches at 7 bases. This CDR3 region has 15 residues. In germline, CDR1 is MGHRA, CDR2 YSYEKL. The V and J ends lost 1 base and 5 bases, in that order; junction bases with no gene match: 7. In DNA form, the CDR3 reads TGCGCCAGCAGCCAAGTCACCACAGGGGATACTGAAGCTTTCTTT. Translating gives CASSQVTTGDTEAFF.

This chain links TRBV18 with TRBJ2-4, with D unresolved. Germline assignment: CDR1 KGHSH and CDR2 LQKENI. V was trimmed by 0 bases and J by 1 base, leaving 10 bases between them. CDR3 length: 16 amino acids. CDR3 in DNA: TGTGCCAGCTCACCACCGTCAGCGTCCGCCAAAAACATTCAGTACTTC. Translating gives CASSPPSASAKNIQYF.

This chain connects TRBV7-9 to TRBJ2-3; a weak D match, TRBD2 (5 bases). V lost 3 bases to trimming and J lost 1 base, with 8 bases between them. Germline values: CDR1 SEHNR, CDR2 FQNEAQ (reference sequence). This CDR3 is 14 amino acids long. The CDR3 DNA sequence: TGTGCCAGCAGCTTTGAACTAGGCACAGATACGCAGTATTTT. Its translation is CASSFELGTDTQYF.

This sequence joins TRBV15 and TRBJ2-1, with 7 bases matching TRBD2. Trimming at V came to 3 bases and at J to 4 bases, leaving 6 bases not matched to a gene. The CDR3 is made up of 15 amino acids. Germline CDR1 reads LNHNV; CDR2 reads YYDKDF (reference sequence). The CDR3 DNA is TGTGCCACCAGCAGGGAACCGGGACTATACAATGAGCAGTTCTTC. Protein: CATSREPGLYNEQFF.

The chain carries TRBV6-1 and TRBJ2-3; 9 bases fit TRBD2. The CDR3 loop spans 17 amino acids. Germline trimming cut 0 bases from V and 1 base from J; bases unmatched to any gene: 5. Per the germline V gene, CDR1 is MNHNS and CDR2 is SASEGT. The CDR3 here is CASSEAASGARTDTQYF. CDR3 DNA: TGTGCCAGCAGTGAAGCAGCTAGCGGGGCGCGCACAGATACGCAGTATTTT.

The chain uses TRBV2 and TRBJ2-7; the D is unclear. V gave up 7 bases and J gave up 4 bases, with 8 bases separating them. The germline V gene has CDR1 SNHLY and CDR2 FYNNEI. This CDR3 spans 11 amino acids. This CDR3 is CASKKEYEQYF. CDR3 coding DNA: TGTGCCAGCAAAAAAGAGTACGAGCAGTACTTC.

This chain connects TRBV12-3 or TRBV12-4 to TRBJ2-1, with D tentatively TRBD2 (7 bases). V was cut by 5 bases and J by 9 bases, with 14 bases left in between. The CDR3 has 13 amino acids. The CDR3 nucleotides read TGTGCCAGCAGTCAGTGGGAGGGGGGTGAGCAGTTCTTC. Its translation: CASSQWEGGEQFF.

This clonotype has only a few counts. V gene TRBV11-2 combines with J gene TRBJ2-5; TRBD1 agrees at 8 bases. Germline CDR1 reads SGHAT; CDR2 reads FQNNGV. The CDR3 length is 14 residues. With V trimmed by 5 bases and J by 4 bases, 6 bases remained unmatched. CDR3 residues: CASSDKTGGETQYF. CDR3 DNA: TGTGCCAGCAGCGATAAAACAGGGGGAGAGACCCAGTACTTC. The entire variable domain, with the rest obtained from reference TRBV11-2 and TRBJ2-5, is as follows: EAGVAQSPRYKIIEKRQSVAFWCNPISGHATLYWYQQILGQGPKLLIQFQNNGVVDDSQLPKDRFSAERLKGVDSTLKIQPAKLEDSAVYLCASSDKTGGETQYFGPGTRLLVL.

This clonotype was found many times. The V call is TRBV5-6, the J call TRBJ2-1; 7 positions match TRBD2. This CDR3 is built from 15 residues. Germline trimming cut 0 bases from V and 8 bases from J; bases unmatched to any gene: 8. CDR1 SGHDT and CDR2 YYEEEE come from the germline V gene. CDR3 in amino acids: CASSLETSPRHEQFF. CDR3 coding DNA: TGTGCCAGCAGCTTGGAGACTAGCCCTCGACATGAGCAGTTCTTC.

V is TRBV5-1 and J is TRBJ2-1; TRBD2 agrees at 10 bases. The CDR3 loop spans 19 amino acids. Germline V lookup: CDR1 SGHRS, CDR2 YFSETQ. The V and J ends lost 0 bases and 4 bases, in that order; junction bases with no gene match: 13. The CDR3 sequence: CASSLALWTSGGGYNEQFF. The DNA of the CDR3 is TGCGCCAGCAGCTTGGCCCTCTGGACTAGCGGAGGGGGGTACAATGAGCAGTTCTTC.

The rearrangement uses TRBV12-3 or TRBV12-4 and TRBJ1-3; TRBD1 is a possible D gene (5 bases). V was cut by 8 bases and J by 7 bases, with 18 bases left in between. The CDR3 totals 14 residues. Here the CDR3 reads CASGGSGAGNTIYF. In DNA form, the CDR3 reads TGTGCCAGCGGTGGTAGTGGGGCCGGTAACACCATATATTTT.

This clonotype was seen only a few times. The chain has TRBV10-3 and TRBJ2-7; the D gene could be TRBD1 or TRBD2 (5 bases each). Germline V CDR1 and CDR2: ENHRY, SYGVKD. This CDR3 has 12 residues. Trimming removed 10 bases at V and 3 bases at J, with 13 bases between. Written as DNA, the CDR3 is TGTGCCACCCGGGACCGCGACTACGAGCAGTACTTC. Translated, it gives CATRDRDYEQYF.

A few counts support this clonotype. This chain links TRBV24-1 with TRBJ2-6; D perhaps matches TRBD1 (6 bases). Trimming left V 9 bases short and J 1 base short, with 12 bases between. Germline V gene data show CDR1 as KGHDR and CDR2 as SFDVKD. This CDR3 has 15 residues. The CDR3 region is CATGEGGSGANVLTF. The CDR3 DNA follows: TGTGCCACCGGCGAAGGGGGTTCTGGGGCCAACGTCCTGACTTTC.